Listed below are T cell receptor beta chains from one sample, sequenced in a study of cytomegalovirus exposure and HLA in healthy donors. The table came from immunoSEQ multiplex PCR; TCRdb's copy has only in-frame clones and leaves some out. The sample comprises 95,000 to 150,000 clones, more than 55% of which are singletons, and approximately 1.5% rests with the top ten. What was sequenced was PBMCs. The receptors come from a man between 18 and 29 years old in good health and CMV-seronegative. CDR3s include the opening cysteine and the closing phenylalanine or tryptophan. Each record gives: J gene, D gene, V gene, clone size, CDR3 DNA, CDR3 protein. The D gene is left open where the match is weak. Size is stated for part of the rows, as once, few or many counts, or as a class when the clone is expanded.

J: TRBJ1-2; D: -; V: TRBV7-9; size: -; DNA: TGTGCCAGCAGCCTACGAGATGGCTACACCTTC; CDR3: CASSLRDGYTF
J: TRBJ1-4; D: TRBD1; V: TRBV5-1; size: few; DNA: TGCGCCAGCAGCTTGGCAGGGGGCTTCGAAAAACTGTTTTTT; CDR3: CASSLAGGFEKLFF
J: TRBJ2-3; D: TRBD2; V: TRBV7-6; size: -; DNA: TGTGCCAGCAGCTTAGAAGCTAGCGGGAGCACAGATACGCAGTATTTT; CDR3: CASSLEASGSTDTQYF
J: TRBJ1-1; D: TRBD1; V: TRBV5-1; size: few; DNA: TGCGCCAGCAGCTGGACAGGGGGATGGACTGAAGCTTTCTTT; CDR3: CASSWTGGWTEAFF
J: TRBJ1-5; D: -; V: TRBV6-5; size: few; DNA: TGTGCCAGCACCCCCCGGGCAGGGCATCAGCCCCAGCATTTT; CDR3: CASTPRAGHQPQHF
J: TRBJ2-7; D: TRBD2; V: TRBV6-5; size: -; DNA: TGTGCCAGCAGTCTAGCGGGTGAAACCTACGAGCAGTACTTC; CDR3: CASSLAGETYEQYF
J: TRBJ2-7; D: TRBD2; V: TRBV18; size: -; DNA: TGTGCCAGCTCACTCACTAGCGGGAGTCTCTCCTACGAGCAGTACTTC; CDR3: CASSLTSGSLSYEQYF
J: TRBJ2-5; D: -; V: TRBV27; size: -; DNA: TGTGCCAGCAGCCGACTGGGGACCCAGTACTTC; CDR3: CASSRLGTQYF
J: TRBJ2-1; D: -; V: TRBV11-2; size: -; DNA: TGTGCCAGCAGCTTAATGTTCTTCACCGGCAATGAGCAGTTCTTC; CDR3: CASSLMFFTGNEQFF
J: TRBJ2-1; D: TRBD1; V: TRBV30; size: -; DNA: TGTGCCTGGAGTGCCGCCGGGACAGGGGGACATGAGCAGTTCTTC; CDR3: CAWSAAGTGGHEQFF
J: TRBJ2-1; D: TRBD1; V: TRBV4-1; size: -; DNA: TGCGCCAGCAGCCACCCGGGACAGGGTTATGAGCAGTTCTTC; CDR3: CASSHPGQGYEQFF
J: TRBJ2-1; D: TRBD2; V: TRBV6-6; size: -; DNA: TGTGCCAGCAGTGACGGGACTAGCGGGAATAATGAGCAGTTCTTC; CDR3: CASSDGTSGNNEQFF
J: TRBJ2-7; D: TRBD1; V: TRBV7-9; size: once; DNA: TGTGCCAGCAGCTTACCCGCAGGGGGCAACGAGCAGTACTTC; CDR3: CASSLPAGGNEQYF
J: TRBJ1-2; D: -; V: TRBV29-1; size: -; DNA: TGCAGCGTTGAACGGGGGTGTGGCTACACCTTC; CDR3: CSVERGCGYTF
J: TRBJ2-5; D: -; V: TRBV9; size: -; DNA: TGTGCCAGCAGCGTAGGTACTAGTCTGACCCAGTACTTC; CDR3: CASSVGTSLTQYF
J: TRBJ2-3; D: TRBD2; V: TRBV5-8; size: -; DNA: TGTGCCAGCAGCCGGACTAGCGGGGGCGGGGATACGCAGTATTTT; CDR3: CASSRTSGGGDTQYF
J: TRBJ2-7; D: -; V: TRBV6-6; size: -; DNA: TGTGCCAGCTATAGTTCCTACGAGCAGTACTTC; CDR3: CASYSSYEQYF
J: TRBJ1-5; D: TRBD1; V: TRBV28; size: few; DNA: TGTGCCCGCACCCACACGACAGGGGGCGCGGGACAGCCCCAGCATTTT; CDR3: CARTHTTGGAGQPQHF
J: TRBJ2-1; D: -; V: TRBV28; size: -; DNA: TGTGCCAGCAGTTTTGAAGGGGGTTCCTACAATGAGCAGTTCTTC; CDR3: CASSFEGGSYNEQFF
J: TRBJ2-1; D: TRBD2; V: TRBV10-3; size: -; DNA: TGTGCCATCAGTGAAACTAGCGGGGTTAATGAGCAGTTCTTC; CDR3: CAISETSGVNEQFF
J: TRBJ2-5; D: TRBD1; V: TRBV18; size: -; DNA: TGTGCCAGCTCACGAACCCTGGGGCAGGGGGTGGAAAAGACCCAGTACTTC; CDR3: CASSRTLGQGVEKTQYF
J: TRBJ2-2; D: TRBD2; V: TRBV5-1; size: -; DNA: TGCGCCAGCAGCTCGCTAGCGGGGGGGACCGGGGAGCTGTTTTTT; CDR3: CASSSLAGGTGELFF
J: TRBJ1-1; D: -; V: TRBV6-1; size: -; DNA: TGTGCCAGCAGTACCCTCGGGGAGCCCAACACTCAAGCTTTCTTT; CDR3: CASSTLGEPNTQAFF
J: TRBJ2-5; D: TRBD2; V: TRBV20-1; size: -; DNA: TGCAGTCGAGCGGGAAGAAAGACCCAGTACTTC; CDR3: CSRAGRKTQYF
J: TRBJ2-7; D: TRBD1; V: TRBV6-1; size: -; DNA: TGTGCCAGCAGCCGGGACAGGGTCACCCCGGGGGAGCAGTACTTC; CDR3: CASSRDRVTPGEQYF
J: TRBJ2-7; D: -; V: TRBV30; size: -; DNA: TGTGCCTGGGGAACAGGGCCGGGGCAGTACTTC; CDR3: CAWGTGPGQYF
J: TRBJ1-2; D: -; V: TRBV19; size: -; DNA: TGTGCCAGTAGCCTACGGGGGAACTATGGCTACACCTTC; CDR3: CASSLRGNYGYTF
J: TRBJ1-1; D: TRBD1; V: TRBV10-3; size: -; DNA: TGTGCCATCAGTGAGTCGATCTCGGGGCAGGGGGGCACTGAAGCTTTCTTT; CDR3: CAISESISGQGGTEAFF
J: TRBJ1-5; D: TRBD1; V: TRBV19; size: -; DNA: TGTGCCAGTAGTACCGGGACAGGGGGCGCCCAGCCCCAGCATTTT; CDR3: CASSTGTGGAQPQHF
J: TRBJ2-3; D: TRBD2; V: TRBV4-1; size: -; DNA: TGCGCCAGCAGCCCCACCTACCCTAGCGGGGGGGCCCCAGATACGCAGTATTTT; CDR3: CASSPTYPSGGAPDTQYF
J: TRBJ1-1; D: TRBD1; V: TRBV5-1; size: -; DNA: TGCGCCAGCAGCTTGGTTAGTTGGACAGGGTACGGGGGAACTGAAGCTTTCTTT; CDR3: CASSLVSWTGYGGTEAFF
J: TRBJ1-2; D: TRBD1; V: TRBV10-3; size: -; DNA: TGTGCCATCAGCGACAGGGGAGGCTATGGCTACACCTTC; CDR3: CAISDRGGYGYTF
J: TRBJ2-1; D: -; V: TRBV27; size: -; DNA: TGTGCCAGCAGCCTCGGGTCCCTGGGTAATGAGCAGTTCTTC; CDR3: CASSLGSLGNEQFF
J: TRBJ1-3; D: -; V: TRBV6-6; size: -; DNA: TGTGCCAGCAGTTTACAGGGTGCGGGAAACACCATATATTTT; CDR3: CASSLQGAGNTIYF
J: TRBJ2-7; D: -; V: TRBV29-1; size: few; DNA: TGCAGCGCCCAACAGCCACCCTACGAGCAGTACTTC; CDR3: CSAQQPPYEQYF
J: TRBJ1-2; D: TRBD1; V: TRBV5-6; size: -; DNA: TGTGCCAGCAGCAATGACAGGGGAACGGATGGCTACACCTTC; CDR3: CASSNDRGTDGYTF
J: TRBJ1-1; D: -; V: TRBV7-3; size: -; DNA: TGTGCCAGCAGCTTAAGGGCCCAGGATGAAGCTTTCTTT; CDR3: CASSLRAQDEAFF
J: TRBJ1-1; D: -; V: TRBV16; size: -; DNA: TGTGCCAGCAGCCAATCCCAGGGGAACACTGAAGCTTTCTTT; CDR3: CASSQSQGNTEAFF
J: TRBJ1-1; D: -; V: TRBV28; size: -; DNA: TGTGCCAGCATTACTCAGGGTTTAGTAGCTTTCTTT; CDR3: CASITQGLVAFF
J: TRBJ2-2; D: TRBD2; V: TRBV7-2; size: -; DNA: TGTGCCAGCAGCCCTCGGGGGGGGAGCGGGACCGGGGAGCTGTTTTTT; CDR3: CASSPRGGSGTGELFF
J: TRBJ2-7; D: -; V: TRBV10-3; size: -; DNA: TGTGCCATCGGGGGCGGCAGCGAGCAGTACTTC; CDR3: CAIGGGSEQYF
J: TRBJ2-7; D: -; V: TRBV30; size: -; DNA: TGTGCCTGGGGGGGACAGGTCCGGCGGGGGGAGCAGTACTTC; CDR3: CAWGGQVRRGEQYF
J: TRBJ2-7; D: TRBD1; V: TRBV9; size: few; DNA: TGTGCCAGCAGCCTCAGGGGGCGGGCCTACGAGCAGTACTTC; CDR3: CASSLRGRAYEQYF
J: TRBJ2-1; D: TRBD2; V: TRBV12-5; size: -; DNA: TGTGCTAGTGGTTTGGGACTAGCGGCTTCTTACAATGAGCAGTTCTTC; CDR3: CASGLGLAASYNEQFF
J: TRBJ2-1; D: TRBD2; V: TRBV18; size: -; DNA: TGTGCCAGCTCACCCGGCGGGGGGCCAAATGAGCAGTTCTTC; CDR3: CASSPGGGPNEQFF
J: TRBJ2-6; D: -; V: TRBV28; size: many; DNA: TGTGCCAGCAGTTTATTATCTTCTGGGGCCAACGTCCTGACTTTC; CDR3: CASSLLSSGANVLTF